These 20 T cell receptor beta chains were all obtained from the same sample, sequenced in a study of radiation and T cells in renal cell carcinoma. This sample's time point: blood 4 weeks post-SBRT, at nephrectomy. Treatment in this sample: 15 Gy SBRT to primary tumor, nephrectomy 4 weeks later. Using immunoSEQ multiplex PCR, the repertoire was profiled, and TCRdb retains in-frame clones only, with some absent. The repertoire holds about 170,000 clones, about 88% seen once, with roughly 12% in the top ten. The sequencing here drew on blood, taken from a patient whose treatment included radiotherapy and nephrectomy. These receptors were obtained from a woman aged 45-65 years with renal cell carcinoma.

CDR3 in DNA: TGTGCCTGGATGGCGGACAATTCGGAGACCCAGTACTTC. It codes for CAWMADNSETQYF. V usage is TRBV30 and J usage is TRBJ2-5, with D tentatively TRBD1 (5 bases). CDR3 length: 13 amino acids. The germline V and J ends were trimmed by 4 bases and 5 bases, with 14 bases remaining between them. The germline gives CDR1 GTSNPN, CDR2 SVGIG (reference sequence).

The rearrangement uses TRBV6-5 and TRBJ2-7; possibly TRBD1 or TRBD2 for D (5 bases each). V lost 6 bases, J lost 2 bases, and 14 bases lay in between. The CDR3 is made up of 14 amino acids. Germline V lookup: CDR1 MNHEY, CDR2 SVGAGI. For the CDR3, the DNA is TGTGCCAGCAGGGGGGTGATCAATCCCTACGAGCAGTACTTC. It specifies CASRGVINPYEQYF.

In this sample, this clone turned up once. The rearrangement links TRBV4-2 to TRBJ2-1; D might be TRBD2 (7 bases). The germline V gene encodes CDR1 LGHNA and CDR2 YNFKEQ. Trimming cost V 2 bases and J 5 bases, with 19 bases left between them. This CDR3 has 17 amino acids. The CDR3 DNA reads TGTGCCAGCAGCCAATACGAGAGGGGGGGGGCCGACAATGAGCAGTTCTTC. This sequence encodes CASSQYERGGADNEQFF.

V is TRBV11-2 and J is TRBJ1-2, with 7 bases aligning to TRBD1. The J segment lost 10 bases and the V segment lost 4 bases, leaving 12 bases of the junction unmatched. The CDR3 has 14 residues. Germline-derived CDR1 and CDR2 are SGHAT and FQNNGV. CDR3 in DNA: TGTGCCAGCAGCTCAATGACAGGGAAAGGCGTCTACACCTTC. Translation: CASSSMTGKGVYTF.

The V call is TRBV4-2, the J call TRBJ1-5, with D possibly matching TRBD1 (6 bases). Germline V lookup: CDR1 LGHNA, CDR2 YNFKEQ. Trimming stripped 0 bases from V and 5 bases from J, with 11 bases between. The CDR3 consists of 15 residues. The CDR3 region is CASSQDPAGDQPQHF. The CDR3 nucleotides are TGTGCCAGCAGCCAAGATCCGGCAGGGGATCAGCCCCAGCATTTT.

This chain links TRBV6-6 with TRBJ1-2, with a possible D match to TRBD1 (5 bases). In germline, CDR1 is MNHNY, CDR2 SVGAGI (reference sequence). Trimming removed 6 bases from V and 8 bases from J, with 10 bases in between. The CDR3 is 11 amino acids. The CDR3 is CASSREAGYTF. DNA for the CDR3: TGTGCCAGCAGCAGGGAAGCCGGCTACACCTTC.

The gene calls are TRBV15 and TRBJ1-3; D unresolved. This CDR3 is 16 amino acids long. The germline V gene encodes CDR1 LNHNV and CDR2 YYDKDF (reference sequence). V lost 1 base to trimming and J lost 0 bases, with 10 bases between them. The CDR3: CATSRGVGPSGNTIYF. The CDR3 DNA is TGTGCCACCAGCAGAGGGGTAGGCCCCTCTGGAAACACCATATATTTT.

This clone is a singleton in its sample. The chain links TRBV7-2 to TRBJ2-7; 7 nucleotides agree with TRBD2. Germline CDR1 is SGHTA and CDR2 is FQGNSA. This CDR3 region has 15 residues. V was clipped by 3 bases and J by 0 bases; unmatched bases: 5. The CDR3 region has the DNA TGTGCCAGCAGCTTTAACGGGGGGAGCTCCTACGAGCAGTACTTC. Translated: CASSFNGGSSYEQYF.

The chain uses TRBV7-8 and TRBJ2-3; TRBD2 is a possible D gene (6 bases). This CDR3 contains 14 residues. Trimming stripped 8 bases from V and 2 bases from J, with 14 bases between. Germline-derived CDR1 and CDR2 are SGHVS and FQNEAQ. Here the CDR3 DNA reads TGTGCCAGCCGGAGGAGGGGTTCCACAGATACGCAGTATTTT. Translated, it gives CASRRRGSTDTQYF.

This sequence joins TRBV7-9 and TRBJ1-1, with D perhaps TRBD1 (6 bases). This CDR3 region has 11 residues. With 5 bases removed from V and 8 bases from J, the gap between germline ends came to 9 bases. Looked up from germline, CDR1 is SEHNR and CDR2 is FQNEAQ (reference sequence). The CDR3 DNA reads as TGTGCCAGCAGCACTGACAGGGAAGCTTTCTTT. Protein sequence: CASSTDREAFF.

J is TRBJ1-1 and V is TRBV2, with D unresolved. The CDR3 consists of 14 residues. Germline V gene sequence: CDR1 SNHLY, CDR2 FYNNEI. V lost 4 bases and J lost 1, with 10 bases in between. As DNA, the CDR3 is TGTGCCAGCAGTGCTTTAACGGCGAACACTGAAGCTTTCTTT. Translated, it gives CASSALTANTEAFF. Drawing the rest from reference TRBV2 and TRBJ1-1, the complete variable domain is EPEVTQTPSHQVTQMGQEVILRCVPISNHLYFYWYRQILGQKVEFLVSFYNNEISEKSEIFDDQFSVERPDGSNFTLKIRSTKLEDSAMYFCASSALTANTEAFFGQGTRLTVV.

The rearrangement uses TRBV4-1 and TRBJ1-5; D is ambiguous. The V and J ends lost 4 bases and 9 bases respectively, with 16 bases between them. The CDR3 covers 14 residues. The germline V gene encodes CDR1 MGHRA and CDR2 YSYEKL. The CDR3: CASSLDFKLGPQHF. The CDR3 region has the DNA TGCGCCAGCAGCCTCGATTTCAAACTGGGGCCCCAGCATTTT.

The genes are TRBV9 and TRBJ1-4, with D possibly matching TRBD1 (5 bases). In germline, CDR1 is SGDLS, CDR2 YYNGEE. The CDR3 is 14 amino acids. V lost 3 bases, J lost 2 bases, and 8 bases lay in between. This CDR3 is CASSAWDTNEKLFF. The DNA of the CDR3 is TGTGCCAGCAGCGCCTGGGACACTAATGAAAAACTGTTTTTT. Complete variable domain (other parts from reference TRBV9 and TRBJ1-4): DSGVTQTPKHLITATGQRVTLRCSPRSGDLSVYWYQQSLDQGLQFLIQYYNGEERAKGNILERFSAQQFPDLHSELNLSSLELGDSALYFCASSAWDTNEKLFFGSGTQLSVL.

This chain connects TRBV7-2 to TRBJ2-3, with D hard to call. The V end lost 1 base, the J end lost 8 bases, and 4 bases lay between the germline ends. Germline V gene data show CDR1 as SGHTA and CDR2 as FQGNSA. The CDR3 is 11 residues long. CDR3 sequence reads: CASSLGGTQYF. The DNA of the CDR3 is TGTGCCAGCAGCTTAGGGGGTACGCAGTATTTT.

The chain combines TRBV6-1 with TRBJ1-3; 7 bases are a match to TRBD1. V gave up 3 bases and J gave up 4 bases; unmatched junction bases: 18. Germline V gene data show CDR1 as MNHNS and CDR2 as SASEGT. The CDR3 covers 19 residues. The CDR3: CASSELPGTVGVTGNTIYF. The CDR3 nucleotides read TGTGCCAGCAGTGAGCTCCCCGGGACAGTAGGTGTGACGGGAAACACCATATATTTT.

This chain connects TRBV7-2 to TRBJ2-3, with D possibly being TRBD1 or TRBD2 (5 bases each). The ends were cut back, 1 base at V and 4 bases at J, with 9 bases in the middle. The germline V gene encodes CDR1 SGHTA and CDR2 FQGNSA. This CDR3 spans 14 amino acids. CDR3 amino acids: CASSLDGASDTQYF. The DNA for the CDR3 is TGTGCCAGCAGCTTAGACGGGGCTTCAGATACGCAGTATTTT.

The CDR3 is CASSSEVLQNTGELFF. CDR3 bases: TGTGCCAGCAGCTCCGAGGTTCTACAGAACACCGGGGAGCTGTTTTTT. The chain recombines TRBV5-4 with TRBJ2-2; D not resolved. Trimming shortened V by 3 bases and J by 1 base, and 13 bases separated the two germline ends. This CDR3 has 16 amino acids. CDR1 SGHNT and CDR2 YYREEE come from the germline V gene (reference sequence).

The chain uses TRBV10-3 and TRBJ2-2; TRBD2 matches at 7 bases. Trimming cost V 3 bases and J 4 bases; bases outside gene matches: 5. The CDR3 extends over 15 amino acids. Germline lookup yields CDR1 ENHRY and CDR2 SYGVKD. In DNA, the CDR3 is TGTGCCATCAGTGAAGGGGACTACCTCACCGGGGAGCTGTTTTTT. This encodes CAISEGDYLTGELFF.

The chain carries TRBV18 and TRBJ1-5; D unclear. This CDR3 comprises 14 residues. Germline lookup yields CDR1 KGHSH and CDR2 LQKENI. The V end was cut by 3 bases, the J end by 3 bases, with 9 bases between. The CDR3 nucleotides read TGTGCCAGCTCACCCCAGGCACACAATCAGCCCCAGCATTTT. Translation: CASSPQAHNQPQHF.

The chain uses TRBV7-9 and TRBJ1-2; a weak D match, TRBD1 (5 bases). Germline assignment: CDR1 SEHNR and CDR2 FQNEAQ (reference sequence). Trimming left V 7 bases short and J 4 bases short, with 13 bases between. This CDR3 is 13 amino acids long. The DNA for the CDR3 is TGTGCCAGCACCTCAGACAGATCCTATGGCTACACCTTC. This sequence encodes CASTSDRSYGYTF. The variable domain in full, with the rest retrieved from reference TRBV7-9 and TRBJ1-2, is DTGVSQNPRHKITKRGQNVTFRCDPISEHNRLYWYRQTLGQGPEFLTYFQNEAQLEKSRLLSDRFSAERPKGSFSTLEIQRTEQGDSAMYLCASTSDRSYGYTFGSGTRLTVV.